The present T cell receptor (beta chain) was sequenced within a study of T-cell reconstitution after alpha-beta-depleted transplantation in children. Study-level findings and limits: Several hundred expanded graft clones reportedly were the source of alpha-beta T cells about two months after transplant. In some patients, recipient T cells and intrathymic progenitors surviving conditioning explained high day-60 diversity. T-cell counts and diversity at one year post-transplant came mainly from newly produced T cells.

Trimming left V 5 bases short and J 4 bases short, with 18 bases between. The CDR3 consists of 17 residues. Preparation of the TCRbeta library was carried out with unique molecular identifiers. Each CDR3 protein is one row after TCRdb ran MiXCR on the PCR reads. The sample consists of about 140,000 distinct CDR3 sequences, roughly 8.8% of them appearing once. This clonotype was found many times. What it recognizes is unknown. This specimen consisted of PBMCs, mostly from graft donor cells, obtained 180 days after TCRalphabeta/CD19-depleted stem cell transplant. The receptor was derived from a female patient aged 2 to 10 who had a stem cell transplant for congenital amegakaryocytic thrombocytopenia, so the T cells may come from the graft donor. The chain is built from TRBV12-3 or TRBV12-4 and TRBJ1-6; D unresolved. The CDR3 DNA is TGTGCCAGCAGTCCCGTCGTCCGACACCTGTATAATTCACCCCTCCACTTT. It encodes CASSPVVRHLYNSPLHF.